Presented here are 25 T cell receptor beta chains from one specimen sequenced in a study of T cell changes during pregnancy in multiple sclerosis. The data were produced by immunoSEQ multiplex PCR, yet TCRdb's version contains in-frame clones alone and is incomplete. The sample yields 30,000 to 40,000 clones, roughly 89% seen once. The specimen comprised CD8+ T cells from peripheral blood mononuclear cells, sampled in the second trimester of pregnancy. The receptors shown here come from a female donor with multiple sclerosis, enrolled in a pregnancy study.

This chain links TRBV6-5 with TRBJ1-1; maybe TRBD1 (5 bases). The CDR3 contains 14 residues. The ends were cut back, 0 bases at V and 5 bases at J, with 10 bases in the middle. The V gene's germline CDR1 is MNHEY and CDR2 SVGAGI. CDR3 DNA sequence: TGTGCCAGCAGTTACTCGAAGAAGGGGACTGAAGCTTTCTTT. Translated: CASSYSKKGTEAFF.

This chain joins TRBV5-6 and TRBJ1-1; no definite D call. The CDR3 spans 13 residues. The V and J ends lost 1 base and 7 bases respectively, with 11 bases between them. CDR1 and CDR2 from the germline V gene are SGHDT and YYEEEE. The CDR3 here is CASSLSYRDEAFF. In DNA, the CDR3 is TGTGCCAGCAGCTTGTCATACAGAGATGAAGCTTTCTTT.

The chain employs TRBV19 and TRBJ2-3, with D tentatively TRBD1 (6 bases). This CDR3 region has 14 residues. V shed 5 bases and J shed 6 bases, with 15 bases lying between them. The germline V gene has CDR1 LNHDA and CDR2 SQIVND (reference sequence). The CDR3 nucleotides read TGTGCCAGTAGTTATACAGGGAGCGTGGATACGCAGTATTTT. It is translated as CASSYTGSVDTQYF.

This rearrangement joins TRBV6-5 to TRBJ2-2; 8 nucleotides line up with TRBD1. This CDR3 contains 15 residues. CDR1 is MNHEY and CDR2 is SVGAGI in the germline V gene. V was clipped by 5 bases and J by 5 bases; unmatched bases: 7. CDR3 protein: CASSRQGTRTGELFF. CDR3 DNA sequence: TGTGCCAGCAGTAGACAGGGGACGAGGACCGGGGAGCTGTTTTTT.

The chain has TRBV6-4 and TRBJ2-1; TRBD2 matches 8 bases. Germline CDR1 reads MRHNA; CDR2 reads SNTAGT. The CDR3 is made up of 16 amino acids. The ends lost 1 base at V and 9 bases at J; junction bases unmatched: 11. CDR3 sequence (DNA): TGTGCCAGCAGTGACTACGGGACTAGTCTAGCGGGTGAGCAGTTCTTC. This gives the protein CASSDYGTSLAGEQFF.

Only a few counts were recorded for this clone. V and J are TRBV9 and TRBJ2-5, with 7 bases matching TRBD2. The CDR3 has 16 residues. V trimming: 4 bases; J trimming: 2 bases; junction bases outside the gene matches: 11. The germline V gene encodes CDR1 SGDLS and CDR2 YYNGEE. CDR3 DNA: TGTGCCAGCAGCATAGGAAATGGGGGGGGGCAAGAGACCCAGTACTTC. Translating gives CASSIGNGGGQETQYF.

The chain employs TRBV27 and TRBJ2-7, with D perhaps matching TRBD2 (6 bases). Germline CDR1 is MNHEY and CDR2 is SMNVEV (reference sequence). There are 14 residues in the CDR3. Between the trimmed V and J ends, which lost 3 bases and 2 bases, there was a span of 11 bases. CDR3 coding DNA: TGTGCCAGCAGTTTGTCGGGAGTCCCCTACGAGCAGTACTTC. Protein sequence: CASSLSGVPYEQYF.

This chain's CDR3 is CASSQETSGGYYEQYF. The DNA of the CDR3 is TGTGCCAGCAGCCAAGAGACTAGCGGGGGATACTACGAGCAGTACTTC. V is TRBV4-2 and J is TRBJ2-7; TRBD2 matches 12 bases. The germline gives CDR1 LGHNA, CDR2 YNFKEQ. Trimming cost V 0 bases and J 3 bases; bases outside gene matches: 3. The CDR3 length is 16 residues.

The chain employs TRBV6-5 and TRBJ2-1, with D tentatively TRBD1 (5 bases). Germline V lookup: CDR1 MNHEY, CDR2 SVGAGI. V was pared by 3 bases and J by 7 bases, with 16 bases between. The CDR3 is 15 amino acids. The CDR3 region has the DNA TGTGCCAGCAGTTATTCGCAGGGCTCAGGGAATGAGCAGTTCTTC. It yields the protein CASSYSQGSGNEQFF.

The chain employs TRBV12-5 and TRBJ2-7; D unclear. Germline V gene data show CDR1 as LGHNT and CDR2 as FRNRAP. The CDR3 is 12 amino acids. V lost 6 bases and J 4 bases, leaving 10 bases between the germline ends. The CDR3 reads CASGQPAYEQYF. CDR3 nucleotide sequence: TGTGCTAGTGGACAGCCAGCTTACGAGCAGTACTTC. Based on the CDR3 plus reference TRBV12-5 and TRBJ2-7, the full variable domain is DARVTQTPRHKVTEMGQEVTMRCQPILGHNTVFWYRQTMMQGLELLAYFRNRAPLDDSGMPKDRFSAEMPDATLATLKIQPSEPRDSAVYFCASGQPAYEQYFGPGTRLTVT.

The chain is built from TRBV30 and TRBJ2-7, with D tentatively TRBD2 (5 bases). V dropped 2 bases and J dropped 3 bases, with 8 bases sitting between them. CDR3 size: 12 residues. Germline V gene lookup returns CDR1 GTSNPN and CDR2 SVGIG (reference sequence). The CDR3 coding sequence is TGTGCCTGGAGTTACGACTACTACGAGCAGTACTTC. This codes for CAWSYDYYEQYF.

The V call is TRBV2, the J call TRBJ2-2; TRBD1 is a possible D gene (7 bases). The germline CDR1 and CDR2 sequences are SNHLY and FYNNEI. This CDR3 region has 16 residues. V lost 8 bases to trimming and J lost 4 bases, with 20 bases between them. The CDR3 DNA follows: TGTGCCAGCGAAGATCAGGGGGGTTCGACCACCGGGGAGCTGTTTTTT. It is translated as CASEDQGGSTTGELFF. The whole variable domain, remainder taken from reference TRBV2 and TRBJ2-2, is EPEVTQTPSHQVTQMGQEVILRCVPISNHLYFYWYRQILGQKVEFLVSFYNNEISEKSEIFDDQFSVERPDGSNFTLKIRSTKLEDSAMYFCASEDQGGSTTGELFFGEGSRLTVL.

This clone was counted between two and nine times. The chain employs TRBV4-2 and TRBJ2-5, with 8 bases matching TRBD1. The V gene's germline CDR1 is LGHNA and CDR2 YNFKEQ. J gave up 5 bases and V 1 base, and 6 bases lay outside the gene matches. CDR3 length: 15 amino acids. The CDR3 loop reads CASSQAQGAAETQYF. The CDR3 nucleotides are TGTGCCAGCAGCCAAGCCCAGGGGGCGGCGGAGACCCAGTACTTC.

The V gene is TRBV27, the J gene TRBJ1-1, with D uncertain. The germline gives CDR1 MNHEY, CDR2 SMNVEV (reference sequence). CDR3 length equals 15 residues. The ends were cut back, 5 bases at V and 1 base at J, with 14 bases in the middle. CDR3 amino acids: CASSGSRTANTEAFF. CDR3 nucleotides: TGTGCCAGCAGTGGGTCCAGGACTGCGAACACTGAAGCTTTCTTT.

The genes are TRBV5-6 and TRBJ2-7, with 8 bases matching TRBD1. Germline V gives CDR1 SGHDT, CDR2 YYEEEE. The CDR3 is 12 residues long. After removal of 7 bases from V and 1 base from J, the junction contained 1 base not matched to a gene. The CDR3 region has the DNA TGTGCCAGCGGACAGGGATCCTACGAGCAGTACTTC. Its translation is CASGQGSYEQYF.

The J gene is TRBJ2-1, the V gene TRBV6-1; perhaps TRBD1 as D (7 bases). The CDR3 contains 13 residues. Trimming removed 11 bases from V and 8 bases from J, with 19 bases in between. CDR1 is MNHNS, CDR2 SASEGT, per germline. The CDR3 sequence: CAGGTVLADEQFF. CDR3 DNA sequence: TGTGCCGGAGGGACAGTATTGGCCGATGAGCAGTTCTTC.

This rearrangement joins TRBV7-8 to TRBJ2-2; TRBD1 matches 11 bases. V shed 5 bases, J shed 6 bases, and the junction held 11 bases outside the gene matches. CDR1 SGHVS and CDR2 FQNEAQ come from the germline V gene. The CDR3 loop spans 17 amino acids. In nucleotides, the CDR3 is TGTGCCAGCAGCCCTAGCCGGGACAGGGGGTTCCCCGGGGAGCTGTTTTTT. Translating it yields CASSPSRDRGFPGELFF. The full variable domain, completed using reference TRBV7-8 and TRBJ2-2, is GAGVSQSPRYKVAKRGQDVALRCDPISGHVSLFWYQQALGQGPEFLTYFQNEAQLDKSGLPSDRFFAERPEGSVSTLKIQRTQQEDSAVYLCASSPSRDRGFPGELFFGEGSRLTVL.

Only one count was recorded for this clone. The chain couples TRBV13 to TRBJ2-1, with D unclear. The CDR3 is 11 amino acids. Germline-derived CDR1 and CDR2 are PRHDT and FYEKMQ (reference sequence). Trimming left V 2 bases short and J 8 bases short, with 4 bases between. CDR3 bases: TGTGCCAGCAGCTTAACTCATGAGCAGTTCTTC. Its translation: CASSLTHEQFF.

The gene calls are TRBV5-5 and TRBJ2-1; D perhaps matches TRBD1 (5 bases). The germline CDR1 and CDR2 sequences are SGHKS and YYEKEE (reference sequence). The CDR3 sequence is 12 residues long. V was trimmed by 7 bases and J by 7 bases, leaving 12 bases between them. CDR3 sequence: CASVLGANEQFF. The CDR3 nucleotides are TGTGCCAGCGTCCTTGGGGCGAATGAGCAGTTCTTC. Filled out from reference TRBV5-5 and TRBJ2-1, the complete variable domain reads DAGVTQSPTHLIKTRGQQVTLRCSPISGHKSVSWYQQVLGQGPQFIFQYYEKEERGRGNFPDRFSARQFPNYSSELNVNALLLGDSALYLCASVLGANEQFFGPGTRLTVL.

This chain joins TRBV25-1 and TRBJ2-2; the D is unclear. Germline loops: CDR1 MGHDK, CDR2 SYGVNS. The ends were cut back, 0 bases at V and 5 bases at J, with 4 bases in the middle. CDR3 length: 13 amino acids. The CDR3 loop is CASSEYRTGELFF. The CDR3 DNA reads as TGTGCCAGCAGTGAATATAGAACCGGGGAGCTGTTTTTT.

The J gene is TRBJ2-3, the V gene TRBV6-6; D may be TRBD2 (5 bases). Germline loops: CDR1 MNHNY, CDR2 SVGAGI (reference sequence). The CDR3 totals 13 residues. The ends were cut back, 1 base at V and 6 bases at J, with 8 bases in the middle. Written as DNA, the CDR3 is TGTGCCAGCAGTTACTGGACTCTGGATACGCAGTATTTT. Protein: CASSYWTLDTQYF.

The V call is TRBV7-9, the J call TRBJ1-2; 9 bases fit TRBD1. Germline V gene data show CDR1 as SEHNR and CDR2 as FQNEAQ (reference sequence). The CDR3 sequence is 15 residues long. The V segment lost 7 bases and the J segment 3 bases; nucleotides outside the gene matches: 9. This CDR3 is CASNLGQGFDYGYTF. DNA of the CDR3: TGTGCCAGCAACCTCGGACAGGGGTTTGACTATGGCTACACCTTC.

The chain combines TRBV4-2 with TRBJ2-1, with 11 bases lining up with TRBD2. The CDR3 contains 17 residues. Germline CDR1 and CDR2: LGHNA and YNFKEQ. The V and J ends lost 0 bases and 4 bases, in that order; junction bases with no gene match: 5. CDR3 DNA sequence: TGTGCCAGCAGCCAAGAACCCCTAGCGGGAGGTTACAATGAGCAGTTCTTC. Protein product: CASSQEPLAGGYNEQFF.

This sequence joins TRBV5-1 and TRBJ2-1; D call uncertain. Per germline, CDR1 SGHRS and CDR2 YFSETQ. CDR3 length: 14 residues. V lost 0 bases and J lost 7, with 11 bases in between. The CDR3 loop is CASSLEPGGNEQFF. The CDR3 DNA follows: TGCGCCAGCAGCTTGGAACCCGGTGGTAATGAGCAGTTCTTC.

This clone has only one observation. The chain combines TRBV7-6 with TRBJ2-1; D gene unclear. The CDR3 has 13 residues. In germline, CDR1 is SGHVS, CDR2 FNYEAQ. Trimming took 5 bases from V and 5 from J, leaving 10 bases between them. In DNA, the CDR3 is TGTGCCAGCAGCCACCTGGCCCACAATGAGCAGTTCTTC. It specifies CASSHLAHNEQFF.